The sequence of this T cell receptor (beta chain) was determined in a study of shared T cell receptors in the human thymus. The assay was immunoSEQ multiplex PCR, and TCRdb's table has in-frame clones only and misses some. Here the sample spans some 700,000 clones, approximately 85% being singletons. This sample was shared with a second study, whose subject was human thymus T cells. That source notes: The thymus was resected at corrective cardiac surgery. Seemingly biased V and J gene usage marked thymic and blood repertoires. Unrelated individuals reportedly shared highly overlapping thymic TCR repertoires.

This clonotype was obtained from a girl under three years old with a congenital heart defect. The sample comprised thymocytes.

CDR3 residues: CASSYGLGQGGEAFF. As DNA, the CDR3 is TGTGCCAGCAGTTACGGTCTCGGACAGGGTGGGGAAGCTTTCTTT. The rearrangement uses TRBV28 and TRBJ1-1; 8 positions agree with TRBD1. Germline V gene lookup returns CDR1 MDHEN and CDR2 SYDVKM. The CDR3 has 15 residues. Trimming at V came to 4 bases and at J to 8 bases, leaving 12 bases not matched to a gene.